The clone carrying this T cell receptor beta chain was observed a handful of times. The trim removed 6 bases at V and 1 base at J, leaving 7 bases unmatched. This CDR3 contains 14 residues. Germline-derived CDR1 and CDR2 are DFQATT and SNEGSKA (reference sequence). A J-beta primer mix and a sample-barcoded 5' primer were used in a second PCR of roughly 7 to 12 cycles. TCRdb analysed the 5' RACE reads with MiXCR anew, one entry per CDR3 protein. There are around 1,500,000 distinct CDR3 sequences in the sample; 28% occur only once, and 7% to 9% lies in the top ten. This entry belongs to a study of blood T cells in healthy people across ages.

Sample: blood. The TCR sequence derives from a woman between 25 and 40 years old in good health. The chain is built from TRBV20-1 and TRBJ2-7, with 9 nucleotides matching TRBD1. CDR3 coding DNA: TGCAGTGCGCGGGACAGGGCGCAGTCCTACGAGCAGTACTTC. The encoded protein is CSARDRAQSYEQYF.